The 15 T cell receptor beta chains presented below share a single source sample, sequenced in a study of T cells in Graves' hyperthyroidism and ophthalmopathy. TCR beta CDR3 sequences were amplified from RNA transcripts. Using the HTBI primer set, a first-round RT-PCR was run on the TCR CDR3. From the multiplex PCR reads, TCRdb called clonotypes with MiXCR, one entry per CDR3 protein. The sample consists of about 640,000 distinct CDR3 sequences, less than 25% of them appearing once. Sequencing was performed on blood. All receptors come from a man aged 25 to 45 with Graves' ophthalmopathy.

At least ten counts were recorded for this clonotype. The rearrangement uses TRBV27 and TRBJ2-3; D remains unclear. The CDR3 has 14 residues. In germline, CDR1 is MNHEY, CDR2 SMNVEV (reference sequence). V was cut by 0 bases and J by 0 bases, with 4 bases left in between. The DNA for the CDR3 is TGTGCCAGCAGTTTATCTTCTAGCACAGATACGCAGTATTTT. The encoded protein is CASSLSSSTDTQYF.

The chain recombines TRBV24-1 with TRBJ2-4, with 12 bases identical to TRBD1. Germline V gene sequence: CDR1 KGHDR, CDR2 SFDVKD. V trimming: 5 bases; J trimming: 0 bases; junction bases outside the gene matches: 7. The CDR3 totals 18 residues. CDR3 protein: CATSAGTGGLPAKNIQYF. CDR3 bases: TGTGCCACCAGTGCCGGGACAGGGGGCCTCCCAGCCAAAAACATTCAGTACTTC.

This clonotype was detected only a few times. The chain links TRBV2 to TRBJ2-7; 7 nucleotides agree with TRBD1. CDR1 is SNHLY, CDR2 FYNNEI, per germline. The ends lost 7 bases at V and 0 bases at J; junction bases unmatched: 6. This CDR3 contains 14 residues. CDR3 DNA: TGTGCCAGCAATTCCGGGACAGCCTCCTACGAGCAGTACTTC. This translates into CASNSGTASYEQYF.

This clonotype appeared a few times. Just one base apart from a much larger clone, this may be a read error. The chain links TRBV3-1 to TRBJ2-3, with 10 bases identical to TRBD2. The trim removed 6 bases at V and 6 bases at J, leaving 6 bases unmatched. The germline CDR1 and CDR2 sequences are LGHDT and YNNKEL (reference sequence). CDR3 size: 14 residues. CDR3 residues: CASRGLAEADTQYF. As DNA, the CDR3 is TGTGCCAGCAGAGGACTAGCGGAAGCCGATACGCAGTATTTT.

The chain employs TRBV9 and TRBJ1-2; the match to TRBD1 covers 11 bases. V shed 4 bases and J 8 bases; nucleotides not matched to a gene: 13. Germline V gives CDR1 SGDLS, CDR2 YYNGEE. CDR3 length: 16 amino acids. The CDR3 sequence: CASSSTIRTGGLGYTF. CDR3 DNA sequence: TGTGCCAGCAGCTCAACAATAAGGACAGGGGGCCTAGGCTACACCTTC.

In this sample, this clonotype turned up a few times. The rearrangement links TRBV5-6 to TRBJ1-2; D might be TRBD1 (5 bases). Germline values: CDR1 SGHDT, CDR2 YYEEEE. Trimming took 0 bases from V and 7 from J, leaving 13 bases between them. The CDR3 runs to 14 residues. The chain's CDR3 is CASSLVGGAAGYTF. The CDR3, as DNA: TGTGCCAGCAGCTTGGTAGGCGGGGCGGCTGGCTACACCTTC. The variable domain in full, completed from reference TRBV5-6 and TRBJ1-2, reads DAGVTQSPTHLIKTRGQQVTLRCSPKSGHDTVSWYQQALGQGPQFIFQYYEEEERQRGNFPDRFSGHQFPNYSSELNVNALLLGDSALYLCASSLVGGAAGYTFGSGTRLTVV.

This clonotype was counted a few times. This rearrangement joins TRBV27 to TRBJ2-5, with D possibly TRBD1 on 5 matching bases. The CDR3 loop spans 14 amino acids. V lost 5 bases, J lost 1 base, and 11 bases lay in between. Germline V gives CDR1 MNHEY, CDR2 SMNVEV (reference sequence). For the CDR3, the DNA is TGTGCCAGCAGTCCCACCAGGGTCCAAGAGACCCAGTACTTC. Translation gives CASSPTRVQETQYF.

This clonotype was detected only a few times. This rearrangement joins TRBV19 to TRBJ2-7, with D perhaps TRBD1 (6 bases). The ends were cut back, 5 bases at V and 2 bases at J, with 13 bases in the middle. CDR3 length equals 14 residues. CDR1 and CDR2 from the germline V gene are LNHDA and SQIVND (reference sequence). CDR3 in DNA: TGTGCCAGTAGTTTCCAGGGGACCACCTACGAGCAGTACTTC. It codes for CASSFQGTTYEQYF.

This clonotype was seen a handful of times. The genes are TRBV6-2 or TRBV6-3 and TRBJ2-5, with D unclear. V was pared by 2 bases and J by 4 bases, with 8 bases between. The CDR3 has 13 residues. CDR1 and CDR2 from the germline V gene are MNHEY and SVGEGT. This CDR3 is CASSYAGRETQYF. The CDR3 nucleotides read TGTGCCAGCAGTTACGCAGGTAGAGAGACCCAGTACTTC.

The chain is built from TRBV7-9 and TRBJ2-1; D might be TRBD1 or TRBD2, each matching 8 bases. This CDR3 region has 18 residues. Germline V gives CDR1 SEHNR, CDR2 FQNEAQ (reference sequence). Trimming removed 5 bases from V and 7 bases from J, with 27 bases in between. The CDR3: CASSQVWSSGTGGNEQFF. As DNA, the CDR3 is TGTGCCAGCAGCCAGGTGTGGAGTAGCGGGACAGGCGGGAATGAGCAGTTCTTC.

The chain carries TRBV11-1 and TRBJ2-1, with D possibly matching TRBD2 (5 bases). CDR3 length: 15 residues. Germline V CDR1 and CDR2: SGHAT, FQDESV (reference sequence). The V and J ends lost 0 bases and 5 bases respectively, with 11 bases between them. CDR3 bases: TGTGCCAGCAGCTTAGCTGAGGGTGCAGACAATGAGCAGTTCTTC. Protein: CASSLAEGADNEQFF. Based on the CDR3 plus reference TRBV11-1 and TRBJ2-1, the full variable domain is EAEVAQSPRYKITEKSQAVAFWCDPISGHATLYWYRQILGQGPELLVQFQDESVVDDSQLPKDRFSAERLKGVDSTLKIQPAELGDSAMYLCASSLAEGADNEQFFGPGTRLTVL.

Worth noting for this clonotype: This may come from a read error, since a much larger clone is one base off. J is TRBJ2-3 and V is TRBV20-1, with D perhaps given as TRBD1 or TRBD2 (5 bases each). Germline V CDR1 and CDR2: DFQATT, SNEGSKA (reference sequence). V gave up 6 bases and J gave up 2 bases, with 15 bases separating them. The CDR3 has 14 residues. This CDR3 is CSALGPIHTDTQYF. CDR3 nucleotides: TGCAGTGCCCTGGGACCGATACACACAGATACGCAGTATTTT.

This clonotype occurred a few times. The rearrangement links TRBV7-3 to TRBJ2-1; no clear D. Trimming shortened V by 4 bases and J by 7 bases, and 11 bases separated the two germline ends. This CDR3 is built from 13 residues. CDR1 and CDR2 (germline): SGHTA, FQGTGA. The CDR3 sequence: CASSSGPQNEQFF. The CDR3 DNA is TGTGCCAGCAGCTCCGGCCCACAAAATGAGCAGTTCTTC. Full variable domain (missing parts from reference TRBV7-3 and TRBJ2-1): GAGVSQTPSNKVTEKGKYVELRCDPISGHTALYWYRQSLGQGPEFLIYFQGTGAADDSGLPNDRFFAVRPEGSVSTLKIQRTERGDSAVYLCASSSGPQNEQFFGPGTRLTVL.

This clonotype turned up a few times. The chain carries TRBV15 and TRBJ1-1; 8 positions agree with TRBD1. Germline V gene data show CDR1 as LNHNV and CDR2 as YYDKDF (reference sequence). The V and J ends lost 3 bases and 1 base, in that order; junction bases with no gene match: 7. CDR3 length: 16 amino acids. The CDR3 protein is CATSSRYRGSNTEAFF. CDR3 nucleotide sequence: TGTGCCACCAGCAGTCGGTACAGGGGGTCGAACACTGAAGCTTTCTTT.

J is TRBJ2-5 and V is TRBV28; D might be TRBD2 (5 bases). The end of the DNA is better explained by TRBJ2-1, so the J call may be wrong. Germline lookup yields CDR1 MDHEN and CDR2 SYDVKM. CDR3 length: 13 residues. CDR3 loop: CASSLRGGETQFF. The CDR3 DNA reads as TGTGCCAGCAGTTTACGGGGTGGGGAGACCCAGTTCTTC.